Listed here are 32 T cell receptor beta chains from one sample, sequenced in a study of tumor T cells in aggressive B-cell lymphoma. Assay: immunoSEQ multiplex PCR; the TCRdb copy retains only in-frame clones and omits some. The repertoire holds over 800 clones, with around 77% as singletons. The sequenced sample consisted of tumor tissue. These receptor sequences come from an adult with diffuse large B cell lymphoma.

This clone occurred a few times. The genes are TRBV4-1 and TRBJ1-5; TRBD1 agrees at 7 bases. Germline CDR1 is MGHRA and CDR2 is YSYEKL. Trimming at V came to 3 bases and at J to 5 bases, leaving 10 bases not matched to a gene. This CDR3 has 16 residues. As DNA, the CDR3 is TGCGCCAGCAGCCAGAGCCCTTGGGACAGTTATCAGCCCCAGCATTTT. Translated: CASSQSPWDSYQPQHF.

This clone was detected a few times. This sample includes further DNA sequences coding for the same CDR3. The V and J genes are TRBV27 and TRBJ2-7, with a weak D call TRBD1 (5 bases). The CDR3 spans 13 residues. V gave up 4 bases and J gave up 6 bases, with 13 bases separating them. The germline V gene has CDR1 MNHEY and CDR2 SMNVEV (reference sequence). This CDR3 is CASSSPQAPEQYF. The CDR3 DNA reads TGTGCCAGCAGTTCACCACAGGCGCCCGAGCAGTACTTC.

The chain links TRBV5-4 to TRBJ2-2, with TRBD1 identical over 7 bases. With V trimmed by 10 bases and J by 1 base, 4 bases remained unmatched. This CDR3 is built from 13 residues. Germline V gene lookup returns CDR1 SGHNT and CDR2 YYREEE (reference sequence). The CDR3 sequence is CAPGTENTGELFF. The CDR3 nucleotides read TGTGCCCCCGGGACAGAGAACACCGGGGAGCTGTTTTTT. The full variable domain, with the rest looked up from reference TRBV5-4 and TRBJ2-2, is ETGVTQSPTHLIKTRGQQVTLRCSSQSGHNTVSWYQQALGQGPQFIFQYYREEENGRGNFPPRFSGLQFPNYSSELNVNALELDDSALYLCAPGTENTGELFFGEGSRLTVL.

CDR3 DNA sequence: TGCGCCAGCAGCCAAGAAGCGCGTCTCGCTGGGACAGATACGCAGTATTTT. This encodes CASSQEARLAGTDTQYF. The V gene is TRBV4-1, the J gene TRBJ2-3; D unresolved. The CDR3 spans 17 residues. From germline, CDR1 is MGHRA and CDR2 YSYEKL. The ends were cut back, 0 bases at V and 3 bases at J, with 16 bases in the middle.

This chain joins TRBV14 and TRBJ2-5; 8 bases map to TRBD2. The CDR3 totals 14 residues. V lost 4 bases, J lost 11 bases, and 12 bases stayed unmatched. Germline assignment: CDR1 SGHDN and CDR2 FVKESK. The CDR3 coding sequence is TGTGCCAGCAGCCTAAGCGGGAGTAACAGGGAGCAGTACTTC. Amino acids: CASSLSGSNREQYF.

This clone was seen a single time. The chain couples TRBV18 to TRBJ2-7; D perhaps matches TRBD2 (5 bases). The ends were cut back, 6 bases at V and 5 bases at J, with 14 bases in the middle. Germline CDR1 KGHSH, CDR2 LQKENI. This CDR3 is 13 amino acids long. The CDR3 spells CASSVDFRDEQYF. CDR3 sequence (DNA): TGTGCCAGCTCCGTGGACTTTCGGGACGAGCAGTACTTC.

The V call is TRBV19, the J call TRBJ1-1; D possibly corresponds to TRBD1 (5 bases). CDR3 size: 13 residues. Trimming took 6 bases from V and 6 from J, leaving 14 bases between them. Germline loops: CDR1 LNHDA, CDR2 SQIVND (reference sequence). CDR3 nucleotide sequence: TGTGCCAGTAGACCTACAGGTACCCCTGAAGCTTTCTTT. Protein product: CASRPTGTPEAFF.

The gene calls are TRBV28 and TRBJ1-1; 11 bases fit TRBD1. The CDR3 has 15 amino acids. The V gene end was trimmed by 4 bases and the J gene end by 4 bases; junction bases not matched to a gene: 5. Looked up from germline, CDR1 is MDHEN and CDR2 is SYDVKM. The CDR3 DNA follows: TGTGCCAGCAGTTCAGGACAGGGGGCAGGCACTGAAGCTTTCTTT. Translated: CASSSGQGAGTEAFF.

The chain joins TRBV19 to TRBJ1-2; TRBD1 matches 7 bases. Trimming at V came to 4 bases and at J to 0 bases, leaving 5 bases not matched to a gene. The CDR3 length is 15 residues. Germline CDR1 is LNHDA and CDR2 is SQIVND (reference sequence). DNA of the CDR3: TGTGCCAGTAGTACCCGGACAGGAGCTAACTATGGCTACACCTTC. As protein: CASSTRTGANYGYTF.

This clone was counted only a few times. The chain is built from TRBV5-8 and TRBJ2-7; 9 bases map to TRBD1. The trim removed 3 bases at V and 3 bases at J, leaving 7 bases unmatched. Germline CDR1 is SGHTS and CDR2 is YDEGEE. The CDR3 loop spans 15 amino acids. In DNA, the CDR3 is TGTGCCAGCAGCTGGAGGACAGGGGCGAACTACGAGCAGTACTTC. This gives the protein CASSWRTGANYEQYF.

CDR3 nucleotide sequence: TGTGCCAGCAGCGTGGGAGGTAGGTACACCATATATTTT. Its protein is CASSVGGRYTIYF. The chain employs TRBV5-7 and TRBJ1-3; no reliable D call. TRBV5-7 is designated an ORF whose function remains uncertain. Trimming shortened V by 4 bases and J by 8 bases, and 13 bases separated the two germline ends. This CDR3 comprises 13 residues.

The chain joins TRBV7-6 to TRBJ2-5, with 8 bases fitting TRBD1. The J call may be mistaken, given a closer DNA end match to TRBJ2-7. The CDR3 spans 13 residues. The germline V gene has CDR1 SGHVS and CDR2 FNYEAQ. The CDR3 reads CASSGTGAYEQYF. The CDR3 region has the DNA TGTGCCAGCAGCGGGACAGGAGCCTACGAGCAGTACTTC.

Details on this clone: One junction end does not reproduce the germline sequence, and a read error may be involved. The V call is TRBV2, the J call TRBJ1-1; D is unclear. Germline assignment: CDR1 SNHLY and CDR2 FYNNEI. The CDR3 has 13 residues. The CDR3 loop is CATVLGFNTKAFF. The CDR3 DNA follows: TGTGCCACCGTACTAGGGTTTAACACTAAAGCTTTCTTT.

The J gene is TRBJ2-3, the V gene TRBV6-5, with D perhaps TRBD1 (5 bases). This CDR3 region has 14 residues. Per germline, CDR1 MNHEY and CDR2 SVGAGI. V shed 5 bases and J shed 5 bases, with 14 bases lying between them. The DNA of the CDR3 is TGTGCCAGCAGTAATCTGGGGCCCGAAGATACGCAGTATTTT. Translation gives CASSNLGPEDTQYF.

This rearrangement joins TRBV5-1 to TRBJ2-3; no reliable D call. Trimming left V 2 bases short and J 1 base short, with 11 bases between. This CDR3 has 15 residues. The germline gives CDR1 SGHRS, CDR2 YFSETQ. The CDR3 spells CASSLVHMGTDTQYF. The CDR3 DNA sequence: TGCGCCAGCAGCTTAGTTCACATGGGCACAGATACGCAGTATTTT. The whole variable domain, filled in from reference TRBV5-1 and TRBJ2-3, reads KAGVTQTPRYLIKTRGQQVTLSCSPISGHRSVSWYQQTPGQGLQFLFEYFSETQRNKGNFPGRFSGRQFSNSRSEMNVSTLELGDSALYLCASSLVHMGTDTQYFGPGTRLTVL.

This clone has a handful of counts. This chain joins TRBV27 and TRBJ1-2; D call uncertain. CDR1 and CDR2 from the germline V gene are MNHEY and SMNVEV (reference sequence). Trimming shortened V by 4 bases and J by 0 bases, and 9 bases separated the two germline ends. This CDR3 contains 14 residues. In DNA form, the CDR3 reads TGTGCCAGCAGTTCGGTCGGAGCTAACTATGGCTACACCTTC. It is translated as CASSSVGANYGYTF.

The chain carries TRBV29-1 and TRBJ1-5; TRBD1 agrees at 10 bases. The CDR3 covers 14 residues. Germline loops: CDR1 SQVTM, CDR2 ANQGSEA. V shed 6 bases, J shed 5 bases, and the junction held 7 bases outside the gene matches. The CDR3 DNA follows: TGCAGCGTCCAGACAGGGGGCGGTCATCAGCCCCAGCATTTT. It is translated as CSVQTGGGHQPQHF.

J is TRBJ2-7 and V is TRBV5-1; D call uncertain. CDR3 length: 13 residues. Germline-derived CDR1 and CDR2 are SGHRS and YFSETQ. The V end was cut by 3 bases, the J end by 1 base, with 8 bases between. The CDR3 region is CASSWAGSYEQYF. In DNA, the CDR3 is TGCGCCAGCAGCTGGGCAGGATCCTACGAGCAGTACTTC.

V is TRBV20-1 and J is TRBJ2-5; D is unresolved. Germline values: CDR1 DFQATT, CDR2 SNEGSKA (reference sequence). This CDR3 comprises 11 residues. The ends were cut back, 3 bases at V and 5 bases at J, with 7 bases in the middle. CDR3 bases: TGCAGTGCTAGTCTGTTGGAGACCCAGTACTTC. Protein product: CSASLLETQYF.

The V and J genes are TRBV10-3 and TRBJ2-3; 12 bases are a match to TRBD2. Germline V gene lookup returns CDR1 ENHRY and CDR2 SYGVKD. The ends lost 5 bases at V and 4 bases at J; junction bases unmatched: 4. The CDR3 is made up of 15 amino acids. The CDR3 loop reads CAISSGLAGPDTQYF. For the CDR3, the DNA is TGTGCCATCAGTTCAGGACTAGCGGGACCAGATACGCAGTATTTT.

This chain links TRBV19 with TRBJ2-5; 13 bases line up with TRBD2. There are 17 residues in the CDR3. From germline, CDR1 is LNHDA and CDR2 SQIVND (reference sequence). With 4 bases clipped from V and 0 bases from J, the junction kept 5 bases outside the gene matches. The CDR3 sequence is CASSTTSGGLYQETQYF. In DNA, the CDR3 is TGTGCCAGTAGTACGACTAGCGGGGGGCTATACCAAGAGACCCAGTACTTC.

The rearrangement links TRBV5-1 to TRBJ2-1, with a tentative D call TRBD2 (6 bases). The V end lost 2 bases, the J end lost 0 bases, and 12 bases lay between the germline ends. The CDR3 is 16 amino acids. The germline V gene encodes CDR1 SGHRS and CDR2 YFSETQ. The CDR3 spells CASSFWEASSYNEQFF. The CDR3 coding sequence is TGCGCCAGCAGCTTTTGGGAGGCTAGCTCCTACAATGAGCAGTTCTTC. Drawing the rest from reference TRBV5-1 and TRBJ2-1, the complete variable domain is KAGVTQTPRYLIKTRGQQVTLSCSPISGHRSVSWYQQTPGQGLQFLFEYFSETQRNKGNFPGRFSGRQFSNSRSEMNVSTLELGDSALYLCASSFWEASSYNEQFFGPGTRLTVL.

This clone occurred a few times. The V gene is TRBV6-5, the J gene TRBJ2-3, with 9 bases that match TRBD2. Germline CDR1 and CDR2: MNHEY and SVGAGI. Trimming removed 7 bases from V and 1 base from J; junction bases left unmatched: 0. The CDR3 spans 13 residues. CDR3 region: CASIAGGTDTQYF. CDR3 sequence (DNA): TGTGCCAGCATAGCGGGAGGCACAGATACGCAGTATTTT.

This chain joins TRBV7-6 and TRBJ2-7; D is perhaps TRBD2 (6 bases). The CDR3 extends over 15 amino acids. V was trimmed by 6 bases and J by 3 bases, leaving 18 bases between them. Germline CDR1 is SGHVS and CDR2 is FNYEAQ. CDR3 DNA: TGTGCCAGCAGTCCCGGGGGATACCTCATCTACGAGCAGTACTTC. Translation gives CASSPGGYLIYEQYF. Filled out from reference TRBV7-6 and TRBJ2-7, the complete variable domain reads GAGVSQSPRYKVTKRGQDVALRCDPISGHVSLYWYRQALGQGPEFLTYFNYEAQQDKSGLPNDRFSAERPEGSISTLTIQRTEQRDSAMYRCASSPGGYLIYEQYFGPGTRLTVT.

The V and J genes are TRBV27 and TRBJ1-3, with D possibly matching TRBD1 (5 bases). The CDR3 totals 14 residues. Germline V gene lookup returns CDR1 MNHEY and CDR2 SMNVEV (reference sequence). Between the trimmed V and J ends, which lost 3 bases and 9 bases, there was a span of 15 bases. This CDR3 reads CASSFNSGSSTIYF. CDR3 coding DNA: TGTGCCAGCAGTTTCAATTCAGGGTCGAGCACCATATATTTT.

The chain couples TRBV4-2 to TRBJ2-7; tentative D call: TRBD2 (5 bases). Looked up from germline, CDR1 is LGHNA and CDR2 is YNFKEQ. This CDR3 region has 14 residues. V was shortened by 2 bases and J by 7 bases, with 15 bases between the two germline ends. The CDR3 protein is CASSQFPGTGEQYF. The DNA for the CDR3 is TGTGCCAGCAGCCAATTCCCAGGAACGGGAGAGCAGTACTTC.

The gene calls are TRBV7-8 and TRBJ2-5; D gene uncertain. The V gene lost 4 bases and the J gene lost 4 bases, with 19 bases spanning the gap. The CDR3 covers 16 residues. Germline CDR1 reads SGHVS; CDR2 reads FQNEAQ. DNA of the CDR3: TGTGCCAGCAGCTCCGTCGTTGAGTCGCTCGGAGAGACCCAGTACTTC. It encodes CASSSVVESLGETQYF.

The chain is built from TRBV5-6 and TRBJ1-5; D is undetermined. The CDR3 length is 14 residues. Per germline, CDR1 SGHDT and CDR2 YYEEEE. The germline V and J ends were trimmed by 4 bases and 3 bases, with 11 bases remaining between them. The CDR3 spells CASSQNIVNQPQHF. DNA for the CDR3: TGTGCCAGCAGCCAAAACATTGTCAATCAGCCCCAGCATTTT.

This rearrangement joins TRBV10-3 to TRBJ1-1; D is perhaps TRBD1 (6 bases). Germline CDR1 ENHRY, CDR2 SYGVKD. The CDR3 length is 16 residues. The germline V and J ends were trimmed by 3 bases and 4 bases, with 18 bases remaining between them. Written as DNA, the CDR3 is TGTGCCATCAGTGATCCCTCAGGACAGAGGAGCACTGAAGCTTTCTTT. Translation gives CAISDPSGQRSTEAFF.

The CDR3 is CASSYSRDTSYEQYF. CDR3 in DNA: TGTGCCAGCAGTTACTCCCGGGACACATCCTACGAGCAGTACTTC. The V gene is TRBV6-5, the J gene TRBJ2-7, with D perhaps matching TRBD1 (6 bases). Looked up from germline, CDR1 is MNHEY and CDR2 is SVGAGI. V was trimmed by 0 bases and J by 1 base, leaving 10 bases between them. This CDR3 region has 15 residues.

V usage is TRBV19 and J usage is TRBJ2-7; 7 bases map to TRBD2. Germline loops: CDR1 LNHDA, CDR2 SQIVND (reference sequence). V trimming: 0 bases; J trimming: 0 bases; junction bases outside the gene matches: 2. The CDR3 runs to 15 residues. The DNA for the CDR3 is TGTGCCAGTAGTATAGAGCGGGGGAGCTCCTACGAGCAGTACTTC. This gives the protein CASSIERGSSYEQYF.

This chain uses TRBV19 with TRBJ2-3; tentatively, D is TRBD2 (6 bases). Per germline, CDR1 LNHDA and CDR2 SQIVND (reference sequence). CDR3 size: 14 residues. V lost 11 bases to trimming and J lost 4 bases, with 19 bases between them. The CDR3 reads CASKVTGVSDTQYF. CDR3 DNA: TGTGCCTCCAAAGTGACGGGAGTGTCAGATACGCAGTATTTT.